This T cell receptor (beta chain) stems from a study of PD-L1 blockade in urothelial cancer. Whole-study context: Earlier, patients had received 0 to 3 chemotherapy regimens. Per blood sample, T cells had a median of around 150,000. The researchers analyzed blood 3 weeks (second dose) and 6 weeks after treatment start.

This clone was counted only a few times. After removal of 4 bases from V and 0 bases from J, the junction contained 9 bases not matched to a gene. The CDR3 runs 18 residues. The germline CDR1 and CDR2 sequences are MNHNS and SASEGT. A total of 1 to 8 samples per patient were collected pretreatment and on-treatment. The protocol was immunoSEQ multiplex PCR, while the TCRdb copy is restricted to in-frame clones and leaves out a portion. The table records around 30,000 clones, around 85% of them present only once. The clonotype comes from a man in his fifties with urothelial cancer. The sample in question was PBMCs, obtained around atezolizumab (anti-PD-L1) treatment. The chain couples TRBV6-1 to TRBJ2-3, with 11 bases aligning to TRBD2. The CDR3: CASSVTPGTSGSTDTQYF. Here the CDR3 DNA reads TGTGCCAGCAGTGTCACCCCGGGGACTAGCGGAAGCACAGATACGCAGTATTTT.